A single sample gave rise to the 3 T cell receptor beta chains below, sequenced in a study of OX40 agonist ivuxolimab in advanced cancers. Sequencing used immunoSEQ multiplex PCR; TCRdb keeps in-frame clones, though not all of them. Of tens of thousands of clones in the sample, 70% to 90% were seen once. The specimen was CD4+ or CD8+ T cells sorted from blood, collected in a trial of the OX40 agonist ivuxolimab. All receptors derive from an adult with an advanced solid tumor such as melanoma, head and neck, liver or kidney cancer.

V gene TRBV4-1 combines with J gene TRBJ1-1; a possible D gene is TRBD1 (5 bases). The CDR3 runs 14 residues. Germline-derived CDR1 and CDR2 are MGHRA and YSYEKL. The V and J ends lost 0 bases and 4 bases respectively, with 9 bases between them. This CDR3 is CASSQESRGTEAFF. CDR3 nucleotide sequence: TGCGCCAGCAGCCAAGAAAGTAGGGGCACTGAAGCTTTCTTT.

The V gene is TRBV4-1, the J gene TRBJ1-1; TRBD1 matches at 9 bases. Germline CDR1 is MGHRA and CDR2 is YSYEKL. V shed 4 bases and J 1 base; nucleotides not matched to a gene: 4. The CDR3 runs to 15 residues. CDR3 in amino acids: CASSLSGQGNTEAFF. The CDR3 coding sequence is TGCGCCAGCAGCCTATCGGGACAGGGGAACACTGAAGCTTTCTTT.

This clone was recorded once. J is TRBJ2-1 and V is TRBV28; D may be TRBD2 (7 bases). Germline CDR1 reads MDHEN; CDR2 reads SYDVKM. Trimming removed 7 bases at V and 2 bases at J, with 15 bases between. This CDR3 contains 15 residues. Here the CDR3 DNA reads TGTGCCAGCACCGGGGGCGGGAGTCCCTACAATGAGCAGTTCTTC. Protein sequence: CASTGGGSPYNEQFF.